In its sample, the clone carrying this TCR beta chain was seen a few times. The antigen remains unidentified. This sample was taken from a study of cytomegalovirus exposure and HLA in healthy donors. Study background: Early release data held 75 million to 90 million unique TCRs from HLA-typed donors. Study-level points and caveats: Later analysis identified 15,000 to 20,000 TCR beta sequences associated with HLA alleles, using a false discovery rate threshold of 0.05. Sequencing probably produced one cluster of sequence variants that were highly shared.

Germline V gene sequence: CDR1 LNHDA, CDR2 SQIVND (reference sequence). There are 15 residues in the CDR3. Trimming cost V 5 bases and J 8 bases; bases outside gene matches: 12. The PCR ran on 60 Vbeta and 13 Jbeta primers. Profiled with immunoSEQ multiplex PCR; TCRdb holds only in-frame clones, not every one. The table lists over 85,000 clones, roughly 8.2% of them singletons. The receptor was isolated from a man in his fifties in good health and CMV-seronegative. The specimen sequenced was PBMCs. V and J are TRBV19 and TRBJ2-1, with 7 bases identical to TRBD2. CDR3 DNA sequence: TGTGCCAGTAGTCCTGGTGGGGGGGGGTTGTATGAGCAGTTCTTC. It is translated as CASSPGGGGLYEQFF.